The rows below give T cell receptor beta chains drawn from one sample of a study of T cells in Graves' hyperthyroidism and ophthalmopathy. TCRdb reanalysed the multiplex PCR reads using MiXCR and keeps one entry per CDR3 protein. The sample consists of hundreds of thousands of distinct CDR3 sequences, approximately 17% of them appearing once. Sequenced material: blood. The origin of the receptors is a woman younger than 30 with Graves' ophthalmopathy. Both conserved end residues are part of each CDR3. The D gene is left open where the match is weak. Size tells how often a clone was seen (once, few, many) or the class of an expanded clone, and some rows leave it out.

CASSLDGDGYTF TGTGCCAGCAGCTTAGACGGAGATGGCTACACCTTC 12 - TRBJ1-2 TRBV7-3 many
CAYEGSSYEQYF TGTGCCTACGAGGGGAGCTCCTACGAGCAGTACTTC 12 - TRBJ2-7 TRBV2 many
CASNVGGRTYGYTF TGTGCCAGCAATGTAGGGGGCAGAACCTATGGCTACACCTTC 14 TRBD1 TRBJ1-2 TRBV27 few
CASRPAAGDNQPQHF TGTGCCAGTAGGCCTGCTGCTGGGGACAATCAGCCCCAGCATTTT 15 - TRBJ1-5 TRBV19 few
CASSGDRGGYTF TGTGCCAGCAGTGGGGACAGGGGTGGCTACACCTTC 12 TRBD1 TRBJ1-2 TRBV6-1 few
CASSPRTGVPETQYF TGCGCCAGCAGCCCGAGGACAGGGGTCCCGGAGACCCAGTACTTC 15 TRBD1 TRBJ2-5 TRBV5-1 -
CASSLETSNTGELFF TGTGCCAGCAGCCTAGAGACATCGAACACCGGGGAGCTGTTTTTT 15 - TRBJ2-2 TRBV3-1 few
CASSQPGQAVSGANVLTF TGTGCCAGCAGCCAACCGGGACAGGCGGTCTCTGGGGCCAACGTCCTGACTTTC 18 TRBD1 TRBJ2-6 TRBV3-1 few
CASSEVSGSSTDTQYF TGTGCCAGCAGCGAAGTTAGCGGAAGTAGCACAGATACGCAGTATTTT 16 - TRBJ2-3 TRBV7-2 many
CASSHRTSGRVYGNEQFF TGCGCCAGCAGCCATCGGACTAGCGGGAGGGTCTACGGGAATGAGCAGTTCTTC 18 TRBD2 TRBJ2-1 TRBV5-1 few
CASSPTTRKSYEQYF TGTGCCAGCTCACCAACGACACGAAAATCCTACGAGCAGTACTTC 15 - TRBJ2-7 TRBV18 many
CAWSQDGNYGYTF TGTGCCTGGAGTCAAGACGGTAACTATGGCTACACCTTC 13 - TRBJ1-2 TRBV30 -
CACSLVTVAMYQETQYF TGTGCCTGCAGCTTGGTAACAGTCGCTATGTACCAAGAGACCCAGTACTTC 17 - TRBJ2-5 TRBV5-6 -
CSARDPDSVGDEQFF TGCAGTGCTAGAGATCCGGACTCCGTCGGGGACGAGCAGTTCTTC 15 - TRBJ2-1 TRBV20-1 few
CAGSTGTDTTDTQYF TGTGCCGGGTCAACAGGGACGGATACCACAGATACGCAGTATTTT 15 - TRBJ2-3 TRBV6-1 -
CASRLQGAYTEAFF TGTGCCAGCCGGCTACAGGGGGCCTACACTGAAGCTTTCTTT 14 TRBD1 TRBJ1-1 TRBV6-1 few
CSAGPRDTVSYEQYF TGCAGTGCCGGTCCCCGGGATACCGTCTCCTACGAGCAGTACTTC 15 - TRBJ2-7 TRBV20-1 many
CASSTDSGATYSEQFF TGTGCCAGCAGTACCGACAGTGGCGCTACTTACAGTGAGCAGTTCTTC 16 - TRBJ2-1 TRBV27 -
CASSETPGQGNTEAFF TGTGCCAGCAGTGAAACCCCAGGACAGGGGAACACTGAAGCTTTCTTT 16 TRBD1 TRBJ1-1 TRBV6-1 many
CASSRFGGKPNTGELFF TGTGCCAGCAGTAGATTTGGGGGGAAGCCCAACACCGGGGAGCTGTTTTTT 17 - TRBJ2-2 TRBV6-1 few
CASSLGGAPMNTEAFF TGTGCCAGCAGTTTAGGGGGAGCACCGATGAACACTGAAGCTTTCTTT 16 - TRBJ1-1 TRBV27 many
CASSEDITNTGELFF TGTGCCAGCAGCGAGGACATAACAAACACCGGGGAGCTGTTTTTT 15 - TRBJ2-2 TRBV5-6 few
CSARGGRLAGGEQYF TGCAGTGCTAGAGGTGGTAGACTAGCGGGGGGCGAGCAGTACTTC 15 TRBD2 TRBJ2-7 TRBV20-1 few
CASSPTGLEGHNEQFF TGTGCCAGCAGCCCCACCGGACTAGAAGGCCACAATGAGCAGTTCTTC 16 TRBD2 TRBJ2-1 TRBV7-3 few